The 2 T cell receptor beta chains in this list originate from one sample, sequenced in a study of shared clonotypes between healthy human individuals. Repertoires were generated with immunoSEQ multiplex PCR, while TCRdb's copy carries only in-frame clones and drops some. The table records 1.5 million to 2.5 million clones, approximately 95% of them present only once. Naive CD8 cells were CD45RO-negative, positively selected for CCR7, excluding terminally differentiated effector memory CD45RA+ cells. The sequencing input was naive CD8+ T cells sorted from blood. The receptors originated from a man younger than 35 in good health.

The CDR3 loop reads CASSLFHAGYEQYF. CDR3 DNA sequence: TGTGCCAGCAGTTTATTTCATGCAGGCTACGAGCAGTACTTC. The rearrangement uses TRBV28 and TRBJ2-7, with D unclear. The CDR3 has 14 residues. The germline gives CDR1 MDHEN, CDR2 SYDVKM. V lost 1 base and J lost 3, with 10 bases in between.

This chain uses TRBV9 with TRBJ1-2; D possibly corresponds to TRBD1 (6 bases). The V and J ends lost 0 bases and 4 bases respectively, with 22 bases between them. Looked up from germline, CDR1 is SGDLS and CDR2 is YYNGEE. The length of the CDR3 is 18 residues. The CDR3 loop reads CASSVAEQGWGESYGYTF. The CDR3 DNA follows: TGTGCCAGCAGCGTAGCTGAACAGGGATGGGGGGAAAGCTATGGCTACACCTTC.